The next 25 T cell receptor beta chains were all read from a single sample in a study of blood T cell repertoires in COVID-19. The repertoire was sequenced with immunoSEQ multiplex PCR; TCRdb's copy has only in-frame clones and lacks some. There are about 340,000 clones in the sample; 92% occur only once, and under 20% lies in the top ten. Sequenced material: PBMCs or T cells enriched from blood (not recorded which). These receptor sequences come from a woman aged 25 to 45 who had recovered from COVID-19.

The chain links TRBV9 to TRBJ2-3, with D unresolved. V lost 4 bases, J lost 0 bases, and 15 bases lay in between. Germline V gene sequence: CDR1 SGDLS, CDR2 YYNGEE. The CDR3 runs to 16 residues. The CDR3 sequence is CASSPRPMTSTDTQYF. In DNA form, the CDR3 reads TGTGCCAGCAGCCCTCGACCGATGACTAGCACAGATACGCAGTATTTT.

The V call is TRBV7-8, the J call TRBJ2-1; maybe TRBD1 (6 bases). This CDR3 contains 12 residues. Germline V gene data show CDR1 as SGHVS and CDR2 as FQNEAQ. V dropped 5 bases and J dropped 9 bases, with 11 bases sitting between them. CDR3 nucleotide sequence: TGTGCCAGCAGCCCCCGAGGGGGTGAGCAGTTCTTC. Protein product: CASSPRGGEQFF.

This chain connects TRBV2 to TRBJ1-3; TRBD1 might be the D (5 bases). CDR3 length equals 13 residues. Trimming shortened V by 8 bases and J by 10 bases, and 18 bases separated the two germline ends. The germline V gene has CDR1 SNHLY and CDR2 FYNNEI. The CDR3 protein is CASGGRGRPTIYF. DNA for the CDR3: TGTGCCAGCGGAGGGCGGGGGAGACCAACCATATATTTT.

Here the CDR3 reads CASSPRELGEQYF. The CDR3 region has the DNA TGTGCCAGCTCACCCAGGGAATTGGGAGAGCAGTACTTC. The chain links TRBV18 to TRBJ2-7; D may be TRBD1 (5 bases). CDR3 size: 13 residues. Trimming pared 3 bases from V and 7 bases from J, leaving 13 bases between. Germline loops: CDR1 KGHSH, CDR2 LQKENI.

The CDR3 region has the DNA TGTGCCAGCAGCCCAAGGACTAGCGGCACCTACGAGCAGTACTTC. Its protein is CASSPRTSGTYEQYF. The chain uses TRBV7-2 and TRBJ2-7; 10 bases map to TRBD2. V was clipped by 5 bases and J by 2 bases; unmatched bases: 6. The CDR3 has 15 amino acids. Germline loops: CDR1 SGHTA, CDR2 FQGNSA. The full variable domain, completed using reference TRBV7-2 and TRBJ2-7, is GAGVSQSPSNKVTEKGKDVELRCDPISGHTALYWYRQSLGQGLEFLIYFQGNSAPDKSGLPSDRFSAERTGGSVSTLTIQRTQQEDSAVYLCASSPRTSGTYEQYFGPGTRLTVT.

A word on this clone: Other DNA sequences within the sample encode an identical CDR3. Here the CDR3 DNA reads TGTGCCAGCAGCTTCAGTCGGAACACTGAAGCTTTCTTT. It codes for CASSFSRNTEAFF. This chain connects TRBV7-2 to TRBJ1-1, with D hard to call. V was shortened by 3 bases and J by 1 base, with 6 bases between the two germline ends. The CDR3 has 13 residues. CDR1 is SGHTA, CDR2 FQGNSA, per germline. Combining the CDR3 with reference TRBV7-2 and TRBJ1-1 gives the whole variable domain GAGVSQSPSNKVTEKGKDVELRCDPISGHTALYWYRQSLGQGLEFLIYFQGNSAPDKSGLPSDRFSAERTGGSVSTLTIQRTQQEDSAVYLCASSFSRNTEAFFGQGTRLTVV.

The chain has TRBV18 and TRBJ1-2; 8 positions agree with TRBD1. The CDR3 is made up of 14 amino acids. Germline V lookup: CDR1 KGHSH, CDR2 LQKENI. J was trimmed by 8 bases and V by 3 bases; bases with no gene match: 8. CDR3 nucleotide sequence: TGTGCCAGCTCACCGACGGACAGGGCTGGGGGCTACACCTTC. Its protein is CASSPTDRAGGYTF.

The chain carries TRBV7-9 and TRBJ1-1; D unresolved. V was pared by 5 bases and J by 1 base, with 11 bases between. CDR1 and CDR2 from the germline V gene are SEHNR and FQNEAQ (reference sequence). The CDR3 consists of 14 residues. In DNA form, the CDR3 reads TGTGCCAGCAGCCTTCGAAAACAGAACACTGAAGCTTTCTTT. Translation: CASSLRKQNTEAFF.

The chain carries TRBV19 and TRBJ2-7; tentative D call: TRBD1 (5 bases). Germline V CDR1 and CDR2: LNHDA, SQIVND (reference sequence). CDR3 size: 15 residues. Trimming removed 5 bases from V and 2 bases from J, with 16 bases in between. The CDR3 DNA is TGTGCCAGTAGTCTAACCCCGACAGAGACCTACGAGCAGTACTTC. This translates into CASSLTPTETYEQYF. The variable domain in full, with the rest retrieved from reference TRBV19 and TRBJ2-7, is DGGITQSPKYLFRKEGQNVTLSCEQNLNHDAMYWYRQDPGQGLRLIYYSQIVNDFQKGDIAEGYSVSREKKESFPLTVTSAQKNPTAFYLCASSLTPTETYEQYFGPGTRLTVT.

This sequence joins TRBV28 and TRBJ1-4; D gene uncertain. The CDR3 spans 12 residues. The V end lost 6 bases, the J end lost 8 bases, and 10 bases lay between the germline ends. Germline V lookup: CDR1 MDHEN, CDR2 SYDVKM. This chain's CDR3 is CASRDSGEKLFF. The CDR3 DNA follows: TGTGCCAGCAGGGACTCGGGAGAAAAACTGTTTTTT.

The chain combines TRBV3-1 (or the pseudogene TRBV3-2) with TRBJ2-7; no clear D. This CDR3 contains 16 residues. With 5 bases removed from V and 2 bases from J, the gap between germline ends came to 19 bases. Germline values: CDR1 LGHDT, CDR2 YNNKEL (reference sequence). CDR3 coding DNA: TGTGCCAGCAGCTCGTCGGGTACCCTTTCCCCCTACGAGCAGTACTTC. It yields the protein CASSSSGTLSPYEQYF.

The gene calls are TRBV28 and TRBJ2-2, with TRBD2 matching over 9 bases. The CDR3 runs to 15 residues. Per germline, CDR1 MDHEN and CDR2 SYDVKM. V shed 2 bases and J 8 bases; nucleotides not matched to a gene: 6. The CDR3 nucleotides are TGTGCCAGCAGTTTAGCGGGGGGGCTTCCTGGGGAGCTGTTTTTT. It encodes CASSLAGGLPGELFF.

The rearrangement links TRBV10-3 to TRBJ2-1, with D possibly TRBD1 on 6 matching bases. Germline lookup yields CDR1 ENHRY and CDR2 SYGVKD. The V and J ends lost 11 bases and 0 bases respectively, with 11 bases between them. This CDR3 is built from 13 residues. The CDR3 sequence: CAATGSSYNEQFF. The CDR3 DNA follows: TGTGCCGCCACAGGGAGCTCCTACAATGAGCAGTTCTTC.

The chain is built from TRBV4-3 and TRBJ1-4; D gene ambiguous. The CDR3 extends over 16 amino acids. With 4 bases removed from V and 2 bases from J, the gap between germline ends came to 14 bases. Germline CDR1 and CDR2: LGHNA and YSLEER. The CDR3 reads CASSPTGEATNEKLFF. For the CDR3, the DNA is TGCGCCAGCAGCCCCACCGGGGAGGCCACTAATGAAAAACTGTTTTTT.

The rearrangement links TRBV7-9 to TRBJ1-1; D is unresolved. V lost 1 base to trimming and J lost 6 bases, with 9 bases between them. The CDR3 loop spans 13 amino acids. CDR1 is SEHNR, CDR2 FQNEAQ, per germline (reference sequence). CDR3 nucleotide sequence: TGTGCCAGCAGCTTAGGGTGGGCATCTGAAGCTTTCTTT. Its translation is CASSLGWASEAFF.

V is TRBV5-1 and J is TRBJ2-2, with TRBD2 matching 10 bases. V gave up 4 bases and J gave up 5 bases; unmatched junction bases: 8. Germline loops: CDR1 SGHRS, CDR2 YFSETQ. This CDR3 comprises 16 residues. The CDR3 protein is CASSVGLAGETGELFF. The CDR3 DNA follows: TGCGCCAGCAGCGTGGGGCTAGCGGGAGAAACCGGGGAGCTGTTTTTT.

This chain uses TRBV7-9 with TRBJ2-1; 13 bases line up with TRBD2. The CDR3 has 17 amino acids. The trim removed 5 bases at V and 2 bases at J, leaving 6 bases unmatched. The germline V gene has CDR1 SEHNR and CDR2 FQNEAQ (reference sequence). CDR3 bases: TGTGCCAGCAGCCCCAAAGGACTAGCGGGGGCCTACAATGAGCAGTTCTTC. Protein product: CASSPKGLAGAYNEQFF.

The chain links TRBV6-5 to TRBJ1-4, with 7 nucleotides matching TRBD1. The CDR3 is 15 amino acids. V gave up 6 bases and J gave up 2 bases; unmatched junction bases: 6. Germline V gives CDR1 MNHEY, CDR2 SVGAGI. CDR3 sequence: CASSRMDRTNEKLFF. The DNA of the CDR3 is TGTGCCAGCAGCCGGATGGACAGGACTAATGAAAAACTGTTTTTT.

The genes are TRBV6-5 and TRBJ1-1; D possibly corresponds to TRBD1 (5 bases). The germline V and J ends were trimmed by 6 bases and 1 base, with 12 bases remaining between them. The CDR3 loop spans 14 amino acids. Germline V CDR1 and CDR2: MNHEY, SVGAGI. The CDR3 sequence is CASRGQVPNTEAFF. The CDR3 coding sequence is TGTGCCAGCAGGGGGCAAGTGCCGAACACTGAAGCTTTCTTT.

The chain has TRBV28 and TRBJ2-1; 9 bases align to TRBD1. This CDR3 has 17 amino acids. J gave up 5 bases and V 6 bases, and 14 bases lay outside the gene matches. Germline V gene lookup returns CDR1 MDHEN and CDR2 SYDVKM. The CDR3: CASRLPPGTGQNNEQFF. The CDR3 bases are TGTGCCAGCAGGCTACCTCCCGGGACAGGGCAAAACAATGAGCAGTTCTTC.

The genes are TRBV19 and TRBJ1-1; TRBD1 is a possible D gene (5 bases). This CDR3 has 15 amino acids. Germline loops: CDR1 LNHDA, CDR2 SQIVND (reference sequence). Trimming took off 3 bases at V and 1 base at J, with 12 bases between the two ends. Here the CDR3 reads CASSITGGSNTEAFF. DNA of the CDR3: TGTGCCAGTAGTATTACCGGGGGTTCGAACACTGAAGCTTTCTTT.

The rearrangement uses TRBV7-2 and TRBJ2-7; D possibly corresponds to TRBD2 (6 bases). CDR3 length: 14 amino acids. V lost 7 bases to trimming and J lost 3 bases, with 16 bases between them. CDR1 and CDR2 (germline): SGHTA, FQGNSA. CDR3 DNA: TGTGCCAGCACCCAACGACTAGGCGTCTACGAGCAGTACTTC. This sequence encodes CASTQRLGVYEQYF. Full variable domain (remainder filled in from reference TRBV7-2 and TRBJ2-7): GAGVSQSPSNKVTEKGKDVELRCDPISGHTALYWYRQSLGQGLEFLIYFQGNSAPDKSGLPSDRFSAERTGGSVSTLTIQRTQQEDSAVYLCASTQRLGVYEQYFGPGTRLTVT.

The rearrangement joins TRBV19 to TRBJ1-1; 7 bases align to TRBD1. This CDR3 contains 11 residues. CDR1 LNHDA and CDR2 SQIVND come from the germline V gene (reference sequence). J gave up 11 bases and V 3 bases, and 3 bases lay outside the gene matches. CDR3 sequence: CASSMGQSAFF. In nucleotides, the CDR3 is TGTGCCAGTAGTATGGGACAGTCGGCTTTCTTT.

This rearrangement joins TRBV19 to TRBJ2-7, with TRBD1 matching over 8 bases. Looked up from germline, CDR1 is LNHDA and CDR2 is SQIVND (reference sequence). This CDR3 has 13 amino acids. With V trimmed by 6 bases and J by 5 bases, 6 bases remained unmatched. The chain's CDR3 is CASSRGQAHEQYF. The DNA for the CDR3 is TGTGCCAGTAGCCGGGGACAGGCCCACGAGCAGTACTTC.

V is TRBV4-3 and J is TRBJ2-7; D is perhaps TRBD1 (5 bases). Germline-derived CDR1 and CDR2 are LGHNA and YSLEER. Between the trimmed V and J ends, which lost 0 bases and 0 bases, there was a span of 9 bases. CDR3 length equals 15 residues. The CDR3 DNA sequence: TGCGCCAGCAGCCAAGAAGGGGTGGACTCCTACGAGCAGTACTTC. Its protein is CASSQEGVDSYEQYF.